This T cell receptor beta chain was observed in a study of blood T cell repertoires in COVID-19. Study at large: COVID-19 samples collected from the United States, Italy and Spain covered acute and convalescent phases. T cells, B-cell-depleted T cells, or PBMCs provided the cDNA or gDNA that served as material.

As originally analysed: Nucleated cell counts were estimated from reference gene primer amplification. Only in-frame clones appear in the TCRdb table, and some are missing; sequencing was by immunoSEQ multiplex PCR. V and J calls plus clone size are reproduced from that table; the DNA served to infer D and trimming. The sample yields about 28,000 clones, 65% to 90% seen once. The CDR3 is 15 amino acids. Germline V lookup: CDR1 SGHVS, CDR2 FNYEAQ. The V end lost 2 bases, the J end lost 0 bases, and 5 bases lay between the germline ends. The TCR was taken from a human donor in a cohort sampled during active COVID-19. Sequenced material: peripheral blood. V and J are TRBV7-6 and TRBJ1-6; tentative D call: TRBD1 (5 bases). CDR3 DNA sequence: TGTGCCAGCAGCTTAAGGGGCTCCTATAATTCACCCCTCCACTTT. It is translated as CASSLRGSYNSPLHF.